A single sample gave rise to the 10 T cell receptor beta chains below, sequenced in a study of blood T cell repertoires in COVID-19. Measured with immunoSEQ multiplex PCR; TCRdb has only the in-frame clones, and not every one. This sample has 200,000 to 250,000 clones, with approximately 90% found just once. The sequencing input was PBMCs or T cells enriched from blood (not recorded which). The receptors stem from a man aged 25 to 40 who had recovered from COVID-19.

This chain connects TRBV4-2 to TRBJ2-3, with 9 bases lining up with TRBD2. CDR3 size: 19 residues. Germline loops: CDR1 LGHNA, CDR2 YNFKEQ. V trimming: 2 bases; J trimming: 4 bases; junction bases outside the gene matches: 16. In DNA form, the CDR3 reads TGTGCCAGCAGCCAAACCCATAGGTCCGGACTAGCGCTTTCAGATACGCAGTATTTT. Translation gives CASSQTHRSGLALSDTQYF.

This chain joins TRBV5-4 and TRBJ2-7; 9 bases align to TRBD1. The V gene's germline CDR1 is SGHNT and CDR2 YYREEE (reference sequence). This CDR3 is 13 amino acids long. Unmatched junction bases numbered 11, after V lost 9 bases and J lost 7 bases. Here the CDR3 reads CATCSGTGTEQYF. DNA for the CDR3: TGTGCCACCTGTTCCGGGACAGGGACAGAGCAGTACTTC.

The chain joins TRBV9 to TRBJ1-3; D is unresolved. CDR3 length equals 14 residues. V was clipped by 0 bases and J by 6 bases, with 10 bases between them. Germline loops: CDR1 SGDLS, CDR2 YYNGEE. CDR3 in DNA: TGTGCCAGCAGCGTAGTCCCGGGAGAAAACACCATATATTTT. This translates into CASSVVPGENTIYF.

This clone was observed once. The chain uses TRBV6-2 or TRBV6-3 and TRBJ2-7, with D tentatively TRBD1 (5 bases). Germline V gene sequence: CDR1 MNHEY, CDR2 SVGEGT. The CDR3 spans 13 residues. Trimming removed 2 bases from V and 2 bases from J, with 7 bases in between. CDR3 DNA sequence: TGTGCCAGCAGTTACCTGACAGCCTACGAGCAGTACTTC. Protein: CASSYLTAYEQYF.

The J gene is TRBJ2-7, the V gene TRBV7-9; possible D gene TRBD1, 6 bases. V was pared by 1 base and J by 0 bases, with 16 bases between. The CDR3 is 17 amino acids. Germline CDR1 and CDR2: SEHNR and FQNEAQ (reference sequence). The CDR3 DNA reads as TGTGCCAGCAGCTTAGGAATGCGGACAGTGAGCTCCTACGAGCAGTACTTC. Translated: CASSLGMRTVSSYEQYF.

V is TRBV2 and J is TRBJ2-5, with D hard to call. Per the germline V gene, CDR1 is SNHLY and CDR2 is FYNNEI. This CDR3 has 10 residues. The V and J ends lost 8 bases and 5 bases respectively, with 6 bases between them. CDR3 amino acids: CASGWETQYF. As DNA, the CDR3 is TGTGCCAGCGGCTGGGAGACCCAGTACTTC.

The chain carries TRBV10-2 and TRBJ2-3, with TRBD2 matching 16 bases. Trimming at V came to 10 bases and at J to 2 bases, leaving 12 bases not matched to a gene. Looked up from germline, CDR1 is WSHSY and CDR2 is SAAADI. The CDR3 extends over 18 amino acids. The CDR3 DNA reads as TGCGCCACCGCCGGGACTAGCGGGAGGGCGAGGAACACAGATACGCAGTATTTT. It is translated as CATAGTSGRARNTDTQYF.

The rearrangement joins TRBV29-1 to TRBJ2-5; tentatively, D is TRBD1 (6 bases). The CDR3 contains 14 residues. V was trimmed by 6 bases and J by 2 bases, leaving 16 bases between them. CDR1 is SQVTM, CDR2 ANQGSEA, per germline. CDR3 coding DNA: TGCAGCGTCCCGGACAGTGGAACTCAAGAGACCCAGTACTTC. This gives the protein CSVPDSGTQETQYF.

The chain couples TRBV5-1 to TRBJ2-2, with 12 positions matching TRBD2. Losses at the gene ends were 3 bases for V and 6 bases for J; bases not matched to a gene: 9. The length of the CDR3 is 17 residues. Germline lookup yields CDR1 SGHRS and CDR2 YFSETQ. The CDR3 DNA reads TGCGCCAGCAGCTCGACTAGCGGGGGCTTCACGGCCGGGGAGCTGTTTTTT. Protein: CASSSTSGGFTAGELFF.

This clone appeared once. The chain joins TRBV2 to TRBJ1-5; the match to TRBD1 covers 9 bases. Germline V gene data show CDR1 as SNHLY and CDR2 as FYNNEI. The trim removed 6 bases at V and 7 bases at J, leaving 10 bases unmatched. This CDR3 region has 15 residues. The CDR3 is CASRDGRQGGQPQHF. In DNA form, the CDR3 reads TGTGCCAGCAGAGATGGAAGACAGGGGGGGCAGCCCCAGCATTTT.